This T cell receptor (beta chain) was captured by sequencing in a study of response to subunit inactivated influenza vaccine. Study conclusions and caveats: It was suggested by the authors that few new T cells are recruited by each seasonal influenza vaccination.

TCRdb re-analysed the RT-PCR reads in MiXCR, keeping a single row per CDR3 protein. Here the sample spans 860,000 or so distinct CDR3 sequences, around 21% being singletons. Germline-derived CDR1 and CDR2 are MDHEN and SYDVKM. V shed 7 bases and J shed 0 bases, with 19 bases lying between them. The CDR3 is 17 residues long. Of note for this clonotype: The antigen is unknown.

This receptor was obtained from a man aged 50 to 59 who received an inactivated influenza vaccine. The chain carries TRBV28 and TRBJ2-1, with a tentative D call TRBD2 (6 bases). The sample consisted of PBMCs from blood, taken 5 days after vaccination. The DNA for the CDR3 is TGTGCCAGCACCTCACCCCCCGGGAGTAGCTCCTACAATGAGCAGTTCTTC. This sequence encodes CASTSPPGSSSYNEQFF.